This TCR beta chain is from a study of cytotoxic CD8 clonotypes in ibrutinib-treated CLL. The study, taken as a whole, reports: Private clonotypes, not public ones, expanded at ibrutinib response.

Points on this clone: Its target is not known.

Only in-frame clones appear in the TCRdb table, and some are missing; sequencing was by immunoSEQ multiplex PCR. Of fewer than 200,000 clones listed, 84% are singletons. The sequence derives from a human donor with chronic lymphocytic leukemia. The sample in question was PBMCs, obtained after 24 months of ibrutinib treatment.

The CDR3 is CASSLGTGFSSYEQYF. For the CDR3, the DNA is TGTGCCAGCAGCTTAGGAACAGGTTTTTCCTCCTACGAGCAGTACTTC. V gene TRBV7-2 combines with J gene TRBJ2-7; tentative D call: TRBD1 (5 bases). This CDR3 is built from 16 residues. Germline V gene sequence: CDR1 SGHTA, CDR2 FQGNSA. V was cut by 1 base and J by 0 bases, with 13 bases left in between.